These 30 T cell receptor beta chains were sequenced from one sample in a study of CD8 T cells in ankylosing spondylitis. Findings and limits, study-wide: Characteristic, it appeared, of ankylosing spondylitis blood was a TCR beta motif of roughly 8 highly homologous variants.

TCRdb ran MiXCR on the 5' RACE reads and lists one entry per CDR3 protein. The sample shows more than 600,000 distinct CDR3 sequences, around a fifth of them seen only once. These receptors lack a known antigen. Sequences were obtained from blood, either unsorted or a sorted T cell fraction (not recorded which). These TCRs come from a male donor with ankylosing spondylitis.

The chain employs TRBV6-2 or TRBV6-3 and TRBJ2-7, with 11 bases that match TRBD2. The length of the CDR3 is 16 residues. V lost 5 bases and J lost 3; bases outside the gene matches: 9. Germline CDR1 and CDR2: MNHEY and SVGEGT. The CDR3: CASSHLGLADNYEQYF. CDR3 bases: TGTGCCAGCAGTCACCTGGGACTAGCGGATAACTACGAGCAGTACTTC.

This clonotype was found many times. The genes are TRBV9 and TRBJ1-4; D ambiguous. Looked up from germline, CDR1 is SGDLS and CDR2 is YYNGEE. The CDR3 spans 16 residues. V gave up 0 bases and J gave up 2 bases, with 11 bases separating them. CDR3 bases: TGTGCCAGCAGCGTAGCGGCGGGTTTCACTAATGAAAAACTGTTTTTT. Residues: CASSVAAGFTNEKLFF.

The CDR3 nucleotides are TGCGCCAGCAGCTTACTCCTAGCCTCGGAGGGCCAGTACTTC. This codes for CASSLLLASEGQYF. V usage is TRBV5-1 and J usage is TRBJ2-5; tentative D call: TRBD2 (6 bases). This CDR3 is 14 amino acids long. The V gene's germline CDR1 is SGHRS and CDR2 YFSETQ. Trimming shortened V by 2 bases and J by 10 bases, and 18 bases separated the two germline ends. Based on the CDR3 plus reference TRBV5-1 and TRBJ2-5, the full variable domain is KAGVTQTPRYLIKTRGQQVTLSCSPISGHRSVSWYQQTPGQGLQFLFEYFSETQRNKGNFPGRFSGRQFSNSRSEMNVSTLELGDSALYLCASSLLLASEGQYFGPGTRLLVL.

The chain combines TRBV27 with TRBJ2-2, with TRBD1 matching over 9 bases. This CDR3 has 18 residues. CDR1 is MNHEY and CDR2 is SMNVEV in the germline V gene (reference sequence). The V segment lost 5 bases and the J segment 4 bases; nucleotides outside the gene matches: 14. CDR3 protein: CASSRKLTGGLGTGELFF. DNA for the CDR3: TGTGCCAGCAGTCGTAAACTTACAGGGGGCTTAGGCACCGGGGAGCTGTTTTTT.

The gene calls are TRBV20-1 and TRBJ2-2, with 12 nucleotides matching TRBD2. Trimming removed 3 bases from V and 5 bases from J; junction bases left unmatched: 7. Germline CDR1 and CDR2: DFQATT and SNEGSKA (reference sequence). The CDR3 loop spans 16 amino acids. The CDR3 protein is CSASRLAGVRTGELFF. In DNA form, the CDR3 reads TGCAGTGCTAGCCGACTAGCGGGAGTGCGGACCGGGGAGCTGTTTTTT.

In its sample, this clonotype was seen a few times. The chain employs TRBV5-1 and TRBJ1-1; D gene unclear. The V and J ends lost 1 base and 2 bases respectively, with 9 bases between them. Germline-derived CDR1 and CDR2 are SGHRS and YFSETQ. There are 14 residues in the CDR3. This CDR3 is CASSLLQVNTEAFF. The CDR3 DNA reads TGCGCCAGCAGCTTGCTGCAGGTTAACACTGAAGCTTTCTTT.

CDR3 DNA sequence: TGTGCCAGCAGTACCGGGGGGATCAATCAGCCCCAGCATTTT. This sequence encodes CASSTGGINQPQHF. The chain joins TRBV12-3 or TRBV12-4 to TRBJ1-5, with D perhaps matching TRBD1 (5 bases). The CDR3 spans 14 residues. The germline V and J ends were trimmed by 5 bases and 3 bases, with 11 bases remaining between them.

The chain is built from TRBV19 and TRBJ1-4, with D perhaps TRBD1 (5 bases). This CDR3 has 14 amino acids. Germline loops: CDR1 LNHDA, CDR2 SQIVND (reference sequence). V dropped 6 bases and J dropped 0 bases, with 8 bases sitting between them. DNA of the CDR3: TGTGCCAGTAGGCGACAGTCAACTAATGAAAAACTGTTTTTT. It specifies CASRRQSTNEKLFF.

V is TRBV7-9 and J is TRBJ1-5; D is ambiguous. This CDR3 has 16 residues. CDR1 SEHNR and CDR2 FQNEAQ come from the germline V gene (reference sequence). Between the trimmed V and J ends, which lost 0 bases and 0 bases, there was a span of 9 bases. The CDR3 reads CASSLAEGNSNQPQHF. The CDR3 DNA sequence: TGTGCCAGCAGCTTAGCAGAGGGAAATAGCAATCAGCCCCAGCATTTT.

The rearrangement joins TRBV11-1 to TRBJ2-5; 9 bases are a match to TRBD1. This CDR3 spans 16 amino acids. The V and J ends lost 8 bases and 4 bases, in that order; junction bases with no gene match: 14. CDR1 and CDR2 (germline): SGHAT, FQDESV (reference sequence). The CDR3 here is CASEEGRTGASETQYF. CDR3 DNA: TGTGCCAGCGAAGAGGGTCGGACAGGGGCGTCAGAGACCCAGTACTTC.

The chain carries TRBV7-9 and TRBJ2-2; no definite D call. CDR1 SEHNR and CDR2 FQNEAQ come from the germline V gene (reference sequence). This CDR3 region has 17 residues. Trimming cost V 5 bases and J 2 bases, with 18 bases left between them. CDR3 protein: CASSTPVGDPNTGELFF. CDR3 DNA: TGTGCCAGCAGCACCCCGGTTGGAGACCCTAACACCGGGGAGCTGTTTTTT.

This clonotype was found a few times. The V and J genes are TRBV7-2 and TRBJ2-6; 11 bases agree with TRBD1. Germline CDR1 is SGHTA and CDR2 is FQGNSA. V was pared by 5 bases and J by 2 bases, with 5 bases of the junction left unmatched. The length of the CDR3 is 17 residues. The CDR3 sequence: CASSARTGGAGANVLTF. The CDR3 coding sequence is TGTGCCAGCAGCGCTAGGACAGGGGGCGCTGGGGCCAACGTCCTGACTTTC.

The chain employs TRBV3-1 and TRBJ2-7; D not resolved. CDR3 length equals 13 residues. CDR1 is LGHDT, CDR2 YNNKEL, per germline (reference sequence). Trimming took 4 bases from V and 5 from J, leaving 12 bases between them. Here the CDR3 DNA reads TGTGCCAGCAGCCGGGCCCTCACCCACGAGCAGTACTTC. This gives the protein CASSRALTHEQYF.

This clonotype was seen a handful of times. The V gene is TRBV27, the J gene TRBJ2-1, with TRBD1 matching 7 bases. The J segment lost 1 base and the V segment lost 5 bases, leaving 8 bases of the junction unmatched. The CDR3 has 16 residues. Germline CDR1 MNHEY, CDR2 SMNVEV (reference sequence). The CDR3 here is CASSPTGFGSYNEQFF. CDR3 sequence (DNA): TGTGCCAGCAGTCCGACAGGGTTTGGGTCCTACAATGAGCAGTTCTTC.

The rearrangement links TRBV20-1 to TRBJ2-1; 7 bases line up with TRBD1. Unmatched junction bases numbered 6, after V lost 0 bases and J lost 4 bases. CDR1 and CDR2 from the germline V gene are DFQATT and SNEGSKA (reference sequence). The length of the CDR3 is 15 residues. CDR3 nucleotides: TGCAGTGCTAGAGATGTGACAGGGAGATACAATGAGCAGTTCTTC. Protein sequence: CSARDVTGRYNEQFF.

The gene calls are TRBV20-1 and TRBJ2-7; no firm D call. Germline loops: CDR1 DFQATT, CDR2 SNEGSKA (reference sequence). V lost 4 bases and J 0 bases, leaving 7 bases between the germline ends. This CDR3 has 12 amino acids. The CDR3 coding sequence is TGCAGTGCTAACACCGACTCCTACGAGCAGTACTTC. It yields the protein CSANTDSYEQYF.

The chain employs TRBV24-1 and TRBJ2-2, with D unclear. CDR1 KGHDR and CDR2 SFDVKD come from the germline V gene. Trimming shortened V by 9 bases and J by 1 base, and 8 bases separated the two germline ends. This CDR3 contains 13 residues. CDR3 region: CATLGRNTGELFF. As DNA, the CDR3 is TGTGCCACCCTCGGCAGGAACACCGGGGAGCTGTTTTTT.

CDR3 in DNA: TGTGCCAGCAGCTTAGGGCGATTGGCTAGCGGATCCCAAGAGACCCAGTACTTC. Translated, it gives CASSLGRLASGSQETQYF. J is TRBJ2-5 and V is TRBV11-1; 7 bases match TRBD2. Germline V gives CDR1 SGHAT, CDR2 FQDESV (reference sequence). This CDR3 has 18 residues. With 1 base clipped from V and 1 base from J, the junction kept 12 bases outside the gene matches.

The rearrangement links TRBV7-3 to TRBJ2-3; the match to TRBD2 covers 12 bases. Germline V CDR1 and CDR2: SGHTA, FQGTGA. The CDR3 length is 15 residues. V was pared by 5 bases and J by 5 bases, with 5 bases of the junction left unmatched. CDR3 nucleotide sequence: TGTGCCAGCAGCAACGGACTAGCGGGGCTAGATACGCAGTATTTT. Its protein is CASSNGLAGLDTQYF.

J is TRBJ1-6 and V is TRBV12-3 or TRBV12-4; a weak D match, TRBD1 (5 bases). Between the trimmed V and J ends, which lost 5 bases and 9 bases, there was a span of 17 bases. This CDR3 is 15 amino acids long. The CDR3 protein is CASSMTAASVSPLHF. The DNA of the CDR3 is TGTGCCAGCAGTATGACAGCCGCCTCGGTTTCACCCCTCCACTTT.

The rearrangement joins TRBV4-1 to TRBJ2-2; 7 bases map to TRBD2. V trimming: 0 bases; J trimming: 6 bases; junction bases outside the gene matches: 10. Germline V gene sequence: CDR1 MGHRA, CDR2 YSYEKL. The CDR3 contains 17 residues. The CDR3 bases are TGCGCCAGCAGCCAAGAAGTTGCGGGAGACTGGTCCGGGGAGCTGTTTTTT. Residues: CASSQEVAGDWSGELFF.

CDR3 nucleotides: TGTGCCACCAGCAGCCCCGGGCTAGCGGGGGAGACCCAGTACTTC. It encodes CATSSPGLAGETQYF. The genes are TRBV15 and TRBJ2-5, with 9 bases aligning to TRBD2. V dropped 3 bases and J dropped 5; count of bases not matched to a gene: 7. Germline values: CDR1 LNHNV, CDR2 YYDKDF (reference sequence). CDR3 size: 15 residues. The variable domain in full, with the rest retrieved from reference TRBV15 and TRBJ2-5, is DAMVIQNPRYQVTQFGKPVTLSCSQTLNHNVMYWYQQKSSQAPKLLFHYYDKDFNNEADTPDNFQSRRPNTSFCFLDIRSPGLGDTAMYLCATSSPGLAGETQYFGPGTRLLVL.

This CDR3 reads CASSPGQGAPEQFF. As DNA, the CDR3 is TGTGCCAGCTCACCCGGACAGGGGGCCCCTGAGCAGTTCTTC. The chain carries TRBV18 and TRBJ2-1, with 11 bases matching TRBD1. The V gene's germline CDR1 is KGHSH and CDR2 LQKENI. J was trimmed by 9 bases and V by 3 bases; bases with no gene match: 4. CDR3 length equals 14 residues.

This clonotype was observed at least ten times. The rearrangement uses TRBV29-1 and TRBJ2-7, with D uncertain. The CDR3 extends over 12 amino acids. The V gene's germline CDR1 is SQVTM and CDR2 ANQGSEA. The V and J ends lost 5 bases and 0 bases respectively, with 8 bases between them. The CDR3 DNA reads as TGCAGCGTTCTTATGGTCTCCTACGAGCAGTACTTC. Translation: CSVLMVSYEQYF.

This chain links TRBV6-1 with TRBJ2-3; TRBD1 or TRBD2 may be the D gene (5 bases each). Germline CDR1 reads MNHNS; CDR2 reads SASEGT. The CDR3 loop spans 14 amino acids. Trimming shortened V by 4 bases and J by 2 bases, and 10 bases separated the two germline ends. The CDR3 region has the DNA TGTGCCAGCAGTGTTGGGGGTCCCACAGATACGCAGTATTTT. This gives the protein CASSVGGPTDTQYF.

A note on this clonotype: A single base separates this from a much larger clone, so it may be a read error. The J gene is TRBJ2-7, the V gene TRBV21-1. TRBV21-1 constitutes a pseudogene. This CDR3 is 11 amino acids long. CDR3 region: CASSTIYEQYF. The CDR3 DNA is TGTGCCAGCAGCACCATCTACGAGCAGTACTTC.

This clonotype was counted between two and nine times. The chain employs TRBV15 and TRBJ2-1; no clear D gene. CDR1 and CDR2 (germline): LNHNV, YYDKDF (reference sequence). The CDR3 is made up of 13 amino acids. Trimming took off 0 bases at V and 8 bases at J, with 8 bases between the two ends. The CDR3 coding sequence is TGTGCCACCAGCAGAGATATGGCCTATGAGCAGTTCTTC. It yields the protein CATSRDMAYEQFF.

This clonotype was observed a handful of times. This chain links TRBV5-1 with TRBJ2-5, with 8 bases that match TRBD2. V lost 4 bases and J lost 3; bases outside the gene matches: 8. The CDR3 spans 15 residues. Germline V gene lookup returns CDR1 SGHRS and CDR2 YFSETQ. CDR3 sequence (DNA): TGCGCCAGCAGCGGAACTCCGGGACTAGAAGAGACCCAGTACTTC. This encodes CASSGTPGLEETQYF.

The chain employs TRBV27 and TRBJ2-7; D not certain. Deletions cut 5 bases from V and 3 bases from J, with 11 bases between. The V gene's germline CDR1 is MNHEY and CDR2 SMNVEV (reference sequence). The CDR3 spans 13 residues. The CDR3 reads CASSDNLGYEQYF. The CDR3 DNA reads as TGTGCCAGCAGTGACAACTTAGGCTACGAGCAGTACTTC.

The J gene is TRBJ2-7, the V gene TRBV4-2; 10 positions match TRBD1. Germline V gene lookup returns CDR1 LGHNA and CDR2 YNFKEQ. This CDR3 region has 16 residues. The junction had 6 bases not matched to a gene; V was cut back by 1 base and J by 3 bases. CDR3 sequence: CASSQAQGQGLYEQYF. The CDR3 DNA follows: TGTGCCAGCAGCCAAGCGCAGGGACAGGGGCTCTACGAGCAGTACTTC.